Below, 2 T cell receptor beta chains from the same sample are listed, as sequenced in a study of T-cell memory formation after mild COVID-19. TCRdb reanalysed the 5' RACE reads using MiXCR and keeps one entry per CDR3 protein. This table holds over 70,000 distinct CDR3 sequences, about 14% found once. The sequencing sample was made of PBMCs or a T cell subset sorted from them (not recorded which). Receptors originate from a young man who had mild COVID-19 (a few samples of this study predate the infection). Cell type and time point are not known.

The V call is TRBV11-2, the J call TRBJ2-5; 9 nucleotides match TRBD1. In germline, CDR1 is SGHAT, CDR2 FQNNGV. Trimming cost V 1 base and J 5 bases; bases outside gene matches: 8. This CDR3 contains 16 residues. CDR3 sequence: CASSLVGGTGLETQYF. In DNA, the CDR3 is TGTGCCAGCAGCTTAGTTGGCGGGACAGGGCTTGAGACCCAGTACTTC.

This clonotype showed up many times. The V and J genes are TRBV29-1 and TRBJ2-3, with D perhaps matching TRBD2 (6 bases). CDR1 SQVTM and CDR2 ANQGSEA come from the germline V gene. This CDR3 has 14 amino acids. Trimming cost V 2 bases and J 2 bases, with 11 bases left between them. The CDR3 reads CSVEPGELTDTQYF. The CDR3, as DNA: TGCAGCGTTGAACCGGGAGAACTCACAGATACGCAGTATTTT.